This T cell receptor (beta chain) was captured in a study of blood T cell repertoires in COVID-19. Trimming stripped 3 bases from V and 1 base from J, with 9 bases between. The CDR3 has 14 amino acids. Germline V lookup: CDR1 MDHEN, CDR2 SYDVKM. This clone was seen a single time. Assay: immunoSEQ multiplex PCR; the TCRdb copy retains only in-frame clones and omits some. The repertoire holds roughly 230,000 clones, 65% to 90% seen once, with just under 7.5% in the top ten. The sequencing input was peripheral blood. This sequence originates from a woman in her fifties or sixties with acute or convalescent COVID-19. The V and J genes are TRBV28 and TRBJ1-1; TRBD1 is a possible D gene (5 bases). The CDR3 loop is CASSLPGGNTEAFF. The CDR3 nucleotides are TGTGCCAGCAGTTTGCCGGGGGGGAACACTGAAGCTTTCTTT. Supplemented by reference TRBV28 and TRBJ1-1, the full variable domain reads DVKVTQSSRYLVKRTGEKVFLECVQDMDHENMFWYRQDPGLGLRLIYFSYDVKMKEKGDIPEGYSVSREKKERFSLILESASTNQTSMYLCASSLPGGNTEAFFGQGTRLTVV.